This T cell receptor (beta chain) was sequenced for a study of shared clonotypes between healthy human individuals. Study background: Sampling drew on donors who were a couple of women and three men aged 18 to 49. General study findings and limits: The sampled material consisted only of blood, and tissue repertoires are likely to differ.

On this clone: Its target is unknown.

Profiling relied on immunoSEQ multiplex PCR, and the TCRdb table lists in-frame clones only, not all of them. Of around 450,000 clones listed, around 75% are singletons. Every one of the donors was a Caucasian adult that lived in Nashville, Tennessee. This clonotype was obtained from a woman aged 40 to 50 in good health. Some clones in this sample may be carry-over from other donors' samples. Specimen: PBMCs.

The CDR3 here is CASSQRTQTSTDTQYF. DNA of the CDR3: TGTGCCAGCAGCCAACGGACGCAGACTAGCACAGATACGCAGTATTTT. V and J are TRBV14 and TRBJ2-3; no clear D. The CDR3 totals 16 residues. The V gene lost 2 bases and the J gene lost 0 bases, with 12 bases spanning the gap. Germline assignment: CDR1 SGHDN and CDR2 FVKESK. Full variable domain (remainder filled in from reference TRBV14 and TRBJ2-3): EAGVTQFPSHSVIEKGQTVTLRCDPISGHDNLYWYRRVMGKEIKFLLHFVKESKQDESGMPNNRFLAERTGGTYSTLKVQPAELEDSGVYFCASSQRTQTSTDTQYFGPGTRLTVL.